This entry is about one TCR beta chain. From germline, CDR1 is MNHEY and CDR2 SVGAGI. V trimming: 5 bases; J trimming: 2 bases; junction bases outside the gene matches: 7. This CDR3 comprises 15 residues. The sample originates from a study of control samples from healthy donors and cancer patients. Repertoires were generated with immunoSEQ multiplex PCR, while TCRdb's copy carries only in-frame clones and drops some. The table has 130,000 or so clones, roughly nine tenths seen once; the top ten hold under 9%. The chain employs TRBV6-5 and TRBJ2-7, with 9 positions matching TRBD1. What was sequenced was PBMCs. The origin of this receptor is a man in his forties or fifties with head and neck cancer. CDR3 coding DNA: TGTGCCAGCAGTCGAACAGGGGACAGGGCCTACGAGCAGTACTTC. Translation gives CASSRTGDRAYEQYF.